Shown below are 9 T cell receptor beta chains from a single sample sequenced in a study of Graves' ophthalmopathy and Graves' hyperthyroidism. The authors amplified TCR beta CDR3 regions from RNA transcripts. An initial RT-PCR round employing HTBI primers preceded a second-round multiplex PCR. MiXCR was run by TCRdb on the multiplex PCR reads, yielding one entry per CDR3 protein. The sample has about 410,000 distinct CDR3 sequences, about a sixth seen once. Sample: peripheral blood. The receptors here all came from a woman between 18 and 29 years old with Graves' ophthalmopathy.

This clonotype showed up many times. The chain joins TRBV2 to TRBJ2-7; 10 positions agree with TRBD2. The junction had 3 bases not matched to a gene; V was cut back by 2 bases and J by 2 bases. The CDR3 is 15 amino acids. Germline V gene data show CDR1 as SNHLY and CDR2 as FYNNEI. The DNA for the CDR3 is TGTGCCAGCAGTGAACAAGGGACTAGCGCCTACGAGCAGTACTTC. This gives the protein CASSEQGTSAYEQYF.

In its sample, this clonotype was seen many times. The gene calls are TRBV3-1 and TRBJ1-2, with D possibly being TRBD1 (5 bases). Trimming pared 1 base from V and 3 bases from J, leaving 9 bases between. CDR3 length: 14 amino acids. Germline V gene sequence: CDR1 LGHDT, CDR2 YNNKEL (reference sequence). The CDR3 here is CASSQGPGHYGYTF. CDR3 DNA: TGTGCCAGCAGCCAAGGCCCAGGGCACTATGGCTACACCTTC.

This clonotype was recorded many times. DNA of the CDR3: TGTGCCAGCAGCTTAGGGAGTTTCGGGGAGCTGTTTTTT. Amino acids: CASSLGSFGELFF. V and J are TRBV7-3 and TRBJ2-2, with a weak D call TRBD2 (5 bases). The CDR3 spans 13 residues. The V end lost 2 bases, the J end lost 7 bases, and 8 bases lay between the germline ends. Germline assignment: CDR1 SGHTA and CDR2 FQGTGA.

This clonotype was picked up many times. The gene calls are TRBV20-1 and TRBJ1-1, with D unresolved. This CDR3 is built from 10 residues. The germline gives CDR1 DFQATT, CDR2 SNEGSKA (reference sequence). V dropped 5 bases and J dropped 6 bases, with 7 bases sitting between them. Written as DNA, the CDR3 is TGCAGTGCTGCCCGCGCTGAAGCTTTCTTT. This codes for CSAARAEAFF.

This clonotype was recorded many times. The V and J genes are TRBV10-1 and TRBJ2-3; TRBD2 matches 8 bases. Unmatched junction bases numbered 5, after V lost 8 bases and J lost 4 bases. Germline V gives CDR1 WNHNN, CDR2 SYGVQD (reference sequence). The CDR3 loop spans 13 amino acids. The CDR3 DNA follows: TGCGCCAGCGGAGGACTAGCCGCAGATACGCAGTATTTT. This sequence encodes CASGGLAADTQYF.

This clonotype was counted ten times or more. The chain couples TRBV19 to TRBJ1-5; 10 bases map to TRBD1. Looked up from germline, CDR1 is LNHDA and CDR2 is SQIVND (reference sequence). The CDR3 sequence is 15 residues long. With 8 bases clipped from V and 6 bases from J, the junction kept 10 bases outside the gene matches. CDR3 residues: CASSPGQGLGQPQHF. Here the CDR3 DNA reads TGTGCCAGTTCTCCGGGACAGGGGTTGGGTCAGCCCCAGCATTTT.

This chain connects TRBV6-1 to TRBJ2-7; possibly TRBD2 for D (6 bases). Per the germline V gene, CDR1 is MNHNS and CDR2 is SASEGT. The CDR3 extends over 13 amino acids. The V gene lost 6 bases and the J gene lost 2 bases, with 11 bases spanning the gap. The DNA for the CDR3 is TGTGCCAGCAGCGATAGCGGAACCTACGAGCAGTACTTC. Amino acids: CASSDSGTYEQYF.

V usage is TRBV28 and J usage is TRBJ1-1, with D hard to call. CDR1 is MDHEN and CDR2 is SYDVKM in the germline V gene. This CDR3 comprises 12 residues. Between the trimmed V and J ends, which lost 3 bases and 8 bases, there was a span of 10 bases. The CDR3 sequence: CASSLDPAEAFF. CDR3 in DNA: TGTGCCAGCAGTTTGGATCCAGCCGAAGCTTTCTTT. The whole variable domain, remainder taken from reference TRBV28 and TRBJ1-1, is DVKVTQSSRYLVKRTGEKVFLECVQDMDHENMFWYRQDPGLGLRLIYFSYDVKMKEKGDIPEGYSVSREKKERFSLILESASTNQTSMYLCASSLDPAEAFFGQGTRLTVV.

This clonotype was counted at least ten times. A read error may explain this, as a much larger clone is one base away. The CDR3 loop is CGARAGTWGYEQYF. Here the CDR3 DNA reads TGCGGTGCTAGAGCTGGGACTTGGGGCTACGAGCAGTACTTC. The chain recombines TRBV20-1 with TRBJ2-7; possibly TRBD2 for D (6 bases). The CDR3 extends over 14 amino acids. Germline V gene lookup returns CDR1 DFQATT and CDR2 SNEGSKA (reference sequence).